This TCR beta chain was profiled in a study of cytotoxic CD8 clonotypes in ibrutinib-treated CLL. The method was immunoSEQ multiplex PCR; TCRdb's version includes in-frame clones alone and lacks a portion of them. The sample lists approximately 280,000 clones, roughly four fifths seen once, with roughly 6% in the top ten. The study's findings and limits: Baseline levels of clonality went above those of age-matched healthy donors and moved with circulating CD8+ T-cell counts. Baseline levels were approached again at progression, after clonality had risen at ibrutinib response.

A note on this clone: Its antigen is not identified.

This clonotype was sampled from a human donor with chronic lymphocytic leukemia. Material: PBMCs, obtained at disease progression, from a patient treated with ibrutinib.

CDR3 sequence (DNA): TGCGCCAGCAGCTTGGCGAGACAGTGGGACCAAGAGACCCAGTACTTC. Translation gives CASSLARQWDQETQYF. V usage is TRBV5-1 and J usage is TRBJ2-5, with D maybe TRBD1 (5 bases). The CDR3 runs to 16 residues. V lost 0 bases, J lost 0 bases, and 12 bases lay in between. Germline lookup yields CDR1 SGHRS and CDR2 YFSETQ.